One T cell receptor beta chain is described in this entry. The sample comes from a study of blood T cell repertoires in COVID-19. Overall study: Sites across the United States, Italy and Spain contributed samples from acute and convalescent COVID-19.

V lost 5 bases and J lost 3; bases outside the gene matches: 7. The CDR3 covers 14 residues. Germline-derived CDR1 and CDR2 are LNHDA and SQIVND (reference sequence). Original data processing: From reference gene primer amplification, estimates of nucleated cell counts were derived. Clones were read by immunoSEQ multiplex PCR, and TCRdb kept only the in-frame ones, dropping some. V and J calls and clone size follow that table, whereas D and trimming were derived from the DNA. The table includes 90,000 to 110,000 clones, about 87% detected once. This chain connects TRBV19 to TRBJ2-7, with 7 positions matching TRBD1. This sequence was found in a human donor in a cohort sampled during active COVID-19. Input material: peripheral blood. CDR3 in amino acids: CASSVQRTGYEQYF. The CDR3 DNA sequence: TGTGCCAGTAGTGTCCAACGGACAGGCTACGAGCAGTACTTC.